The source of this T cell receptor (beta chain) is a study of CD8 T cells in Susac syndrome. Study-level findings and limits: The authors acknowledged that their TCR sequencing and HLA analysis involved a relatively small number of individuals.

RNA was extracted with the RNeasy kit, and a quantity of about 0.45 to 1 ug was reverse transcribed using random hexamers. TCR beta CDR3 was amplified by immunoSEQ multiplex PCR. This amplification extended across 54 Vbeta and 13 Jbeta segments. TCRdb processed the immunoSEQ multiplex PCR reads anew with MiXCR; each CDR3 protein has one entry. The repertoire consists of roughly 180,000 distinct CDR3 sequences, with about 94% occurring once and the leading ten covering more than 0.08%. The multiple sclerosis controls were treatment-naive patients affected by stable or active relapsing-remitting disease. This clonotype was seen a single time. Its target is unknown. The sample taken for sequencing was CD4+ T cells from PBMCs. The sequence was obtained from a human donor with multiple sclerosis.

The CDR3 protein is CASSLFDEQFF. DNA of the CDR3: TGTGCCAGCAGCTTATTTGATGAGCAGTTCTTC. The chain carries TRBV7-2 and TRBJ2-1; no definite D call. V was pared by 2 bases and J by 8 bases, with 4 bases between. Germline CDR1 and CDR2: SGHTA and FQGNSA. This CDR3 region has 11 residues.